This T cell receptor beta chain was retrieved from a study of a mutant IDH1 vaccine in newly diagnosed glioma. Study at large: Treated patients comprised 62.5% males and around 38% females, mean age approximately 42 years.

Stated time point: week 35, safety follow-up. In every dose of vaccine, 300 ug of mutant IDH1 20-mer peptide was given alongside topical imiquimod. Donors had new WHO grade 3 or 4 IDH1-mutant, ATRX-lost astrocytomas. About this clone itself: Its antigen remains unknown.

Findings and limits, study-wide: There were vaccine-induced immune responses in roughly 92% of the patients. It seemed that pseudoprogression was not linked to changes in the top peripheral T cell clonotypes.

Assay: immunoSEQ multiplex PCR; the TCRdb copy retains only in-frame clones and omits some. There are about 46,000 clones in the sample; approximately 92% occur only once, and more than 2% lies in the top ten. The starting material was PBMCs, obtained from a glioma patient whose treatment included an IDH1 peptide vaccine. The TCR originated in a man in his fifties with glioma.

The CDR3 is CASSVWPRDSYNEQFF. The DNA for the CDR3 is TGTGCCAGCAGTGTGTGGCCGCGAGACTCCTACAATGAGCAGTTCTTC. The genes are TRBV6-1 and TRBJ2-1, with D unresolved. V shed 4 bases and J shed 0 bases, with 13 bases lying between them. Germline lookup yields CDR1 MNHNS and CDR2 SASEGT. This CDR3 spans 16 amino acids.